Below are 28 T cell receptor beta chains sequenced from a single sample in a study of CD8 T cells in ankylosing spondylitis. TCRdb fed the 5' RACE reads into MiXCR, producing one record per CDR3 protein. The table lists around 210,000 distinct CDR3 sequences, roughly 8% of them singletons. The specimen sequenced was blood, either unsorted or a sorted T cell fraction (not recorded which). Every receptor here comes from a female donor with ankylosing spondylitis or in good health (not recorded which).

The rearrangement joins TRBV7-2 to TRBJ2-1, with D tentatively TRBD2 (6 bases). V was pared by 2 bases and J by 6 bases, with 11 bases between. The CDR3 totals 14 residues. Germline V gene data show CDR1 as SGHTA and CDR2 as FQGNSA. The CDR3 DNA reads as TGTGCCAGCAGCTTAAAACTAGCTGGCAATGAGCAGTTCTTC. Translated: CASSLKLAGNEQFF.

This clonotype was detected ten times or more. This chain joins TRBV11-2 and TRBJ2-3, with D possibly being TRBD2 (6 bases). CDR1 is SGHAT, CDR2 FQNNGV, per germline. The CDR3 length is 18 residues. Trimming pared 5 bases from V and 0 bases from J, leaving 21 bases between. The CDR3 loop is CASSLRAGGVSSTDTQYF. The CDR3 coding sequence is TGTGCCAGCAGCCTGAGGGCTGGCGGGGTTTCTAGCACAGATACGCAGTATTTT.

This clonotype was counted ten times or more. V gene TRBV29-1 combines with J gene TRBJ2-3; 7 bases align to TRBD2. V was pared by 6 bases and J by 3 bases, with 12 bases of the junction left unmatched. Germline CDR1 and CDR2: SQVTM and ANQGSEA. This CDR3 has 15 residues. Here the CDR3 DNA reads TGCAGCGTCCAACGGTGGGCGGGAGAGACAGATACGCAGTATTTT. Protein product: CSVQRWAGETDTQYF.

This clonotype was found many times. The rearrangement joins TRBV7-2 to TRBJ1-2; the D gene is possibly TRBD1 (5 bases). The CDR3 is 14 residues long. Between the trimmed V and J ends, which lost 2 bases and 7 bases, there was a span of 14 bases. Germline V gene sequence: CDR1 SGHTA, CDR2 FQGNSA. The CDR3 coding sequence is TGTGCCAGCAGCTTAACCGGGACCTCCCCTGGCTACACCTTC. Its protein is CASSLTGTSPGYTF. The full variable domain, with the rest looked up from reference TRBV7-2 and TRBJ1-2, is GAGVSQSPSNKVTEKGKDVELRCDPISGHTALYWYRQSLGQGLEFLIYFQGNSAPDKSGLPSDRFSAERTGGSVSTLTIQRTQQEDSAVYLCASSLTGTSPGYTFGSGTRLTVV.

This clonotype was observed a handful of times. The gene calls are TRBV9 and TRBJ2-1; 8 bases line up with TRBD2. Germline trimming cut 4 bases from V and 2 bases from J; bases unmatched to any gene: 8. The CDR3 spans 16 residues. Per the germline V gene, CDR1 is SGDLS and CDR2 is YYNGEE. The CDR3: CASSSQRESPYNEQFF. In DNA form, the CDR3 reads TGTGCCAGCAGCTCCCAGCGGGAGTCGCCCTACAATGAGCAGTTCTTC.

This clonotype was counted ten times or more. This sequence joins TRBV10-3 and TRBJ2-3; D possibly corresponds to TRBD2 (5 bases). The CDR3 has 11 residues. CDR1 is ENHRY and CDR2 is SYGVKD in the germline V gene. Between the trimmed V and J ends, which lost 11 bases and 5 bases, there was a span of 11 bases. CDR3 sequence reads: CAVRAVDTQYF. The CDR3 nucleotides are TGTGCCGTTAGAGCGGTAGATACGCAGTATTTT.

The table lists this clonotype with many counts. The chain uses TRBV24-1 and TRBJ2-2; a weak D match, TRBD1 (6 bases). The CDR3 spans 14 residues. The germline V gene has CDR1 KGHDR and CDR2 SFDVKD. The germline V and J ends were trimmed by 7 bases and 4 bases, with 12 bases remaining between them. CDR3 residues: CATRGATVTGELFF. CDR3 in DNA: TGTGCCACCAGGGGGGCAACAGTCACCGGGGAGCTGTTTTTT.

This rearrangement joins TRBV5-4 to TRBJ1-1; unclear D gene. Trimming removed 0 bases at V and 4 bases at J, with 13 bases between. The CDR3 totals 15 residues. Germline assignment: CDR1 SGHNT and CDR2 YYREEE (reference sequence). CDR3 DNA: TGTGCCAGCAGCTTGGGAAAGGGCTGGGGCACTGAAGCTTTCTTT. It yields the protein CASSLGKGWGTEAFF.

There are many counts of this clonotype. This chain links TRBV20-1 with TRBJ1-5; D unclear. From germline, CDR1 is DFQATT and CDR2 SNEGSKA (reference sequence). The CDR3 covers 13 residues. V was cut by 3 bases and J by 5 bases, with 11 bases left in between. In DNA form, the CDR3 reads TGCAGTGCTAGTGGCACACACGATCAGCCCCAGCATTTT. Its translation: CSASGTHDQPQHF.

Many counts were recorded for this clonotype. This chain connects TRBV29-1 to TRBJ1-1; no clear D gene. V gave up 2 bases and J gave up 1 base, with 5 bases separating them. Germline values: CDR1 SQVTM, CDR2 ANQGSEA. This CDR3 region has 12 residues. The CDR3 nucleotides read TGCAGCGTTGAATGGGGGAACACTGAAGCTTTCTTT. Translated, it gives CSVEWGNTEAFF.

The chain uses TRBV20-1 and TRBJ2-1, with D tentatively TRBD1 (5 bases). This CDR3 is built from 16 residues. V was trimmed by 5 bases and J by 0 bases, leaving 17 bases between them. Germline CDR1 DFQATT, CDR2 SNEGSKA (reference sequence). For the CDR3, the DNA is TGCAGTGCTCCCAGACAGTCGATCCGCTCCTACAATGAGCAGTTCTTC. Its protein is CSAPRQSIRSYNEQFF.

This clonotype was seen at least ten times. The rearrangement uses TRBV7-9 and TRBJ2-7; no clear D. Per the germline V gene, CDR1 is SEHNR and CDR2 is FQNEAQ (reference sequence). The V end was cut by 7 bases, the J end by 1 base, with 14 bases between. The CDR3 runs 14 residues. The CDR3 region has the DNA TGTGCCAGCAATTGGAATACTAAGTCCTACGAGCAGTACTTC. It encodes CASNWNTKSYEQYF.

The rearrangement joins TRBV29-1 to TRBJ2-1, with 7 positions matching TRBD1. CDR1 and CDR2 (germline): SQVTM, ANQGSEA. This CDR3 is built from 13 residues. The trim removed 7 bases at V and 7 bases at J, leaving 10 bases unmatched. The CDR3 nucleotides read TGCAGCGCCGGCAGGGGGAGTGGGAATGAGCAGTTCTTC. Amino acid sequence: CSAGRGSGNEQFF.

Points on this clonotype: The germline gene is not matched at one end of the junction; a read error may be the cause. The rearrangement uses TRBV11-2 and TRBJ2-2; the D call may be TRBD1 or TRBD2 (5 bases each). Germline CDR1 and CDR2: SGHAT and FQNNGV. The CDR3 totals 15 residues. CDR3 DNA: TGTGCCAGCAGCTTAGGTGGGGGAAGCACCAGGGAGCTGTTTTTT. Translating gives CASSLGGGSTRELFF.

In this sample, this clonotype turned up many times. V gene TRBV12-5 combines with J gene TRBJ2-1; 8 bases align to TRBD1. Germline V gene lookup returns CDR1 LGHNT and CDR2 FRNRAP. The CDR3 is 16 amino acids. After removal of 2 bases from V and 7 bases from J, the junction contained 10 bases not matched to a gene. CDR3 sequence: CASGLSFGTGSNEQFF. CDR3 DNA sequence: TGTGCTAGTGGTTTGAGTTTCGGGACAGGATCGAATGAGCAGTTCTTC.

This chain joins TRBV7-3 and TRBJ2-1; D unclear. Trimming cost V 2 bases and J 4 bases, with 12 bases left between them. This CDR3 contains 15 residues. CDR1 is SGHTA, CDR2 FQGTGA, per germline. This CDR3 is CASSLSRTAYNEQFF. CDR3 nucleotides: TGTGCCAGCAGCTTATCGCGGACGGCATACAATGAGCAGTTCTTC.

This clonotype was found many times. The V gene is TRBV5-1, the J gene TRBJ2-7; 8 positions agree with TRBD1. Germline CDR1 is SGHRS and CDR2 is YFSETQ. V lost 4 bases to trimming and J lost 5 bases; unmatched junction nucleotides: 14. There are 16 residues in the CDR3. CDR3 region: CASSISPRDRFNEQYF. CDR3 nucleotides: TGCGCCAGCAGCATCAGCCCACGGGACAGGTTCAACGAGCAGTACTTC. Full variable domain (remainder filled in from reference TRBV5-1 and TRBJ2-7): KAGVTQTPRYLIKTRGQQVTLSCSPISGHRSVSWYQQTPGQGLQFLFEYFSETQRNKGNFPGRFSGRQFSNSRSEMNVSTLELGDSALYLCASSISPRDRFNEQYFGPGTRLTVT.

This clonotype has a count of ten or more. J is TRBJ2-1 and V is TRBV20-1; 10 bases align to TRBD2. Germline V lookup: CDR1 DFQATT, CDR2 SNEGSKA (reference sequence). The CDR3 consists of 15 residues. V lost 5 bases, J lost 8 bases, and 12 bases stayed unmatched. Written as DNA, the CDR3 is TGCAGTGCTCTCCTAGCGGGAGCGGGCCTCGATGAGCAGTTCTTC. Translated: CSALLAGAGLDEQFF.

The chain combines TRBV7-2 with TRBJ2-1; TRBD2 matches 8 bases. The germline CDR1 and CDR2 sequences are SGHTA and FQGNSA. The CDR3 runs to 14 residues. The V segment lost 2 bases and the J segment 7 bases; nucleotides outside the gene matches: 4. The CDR3 region is CASSLSVAGNEQFF. The DNA of the CDR3 is TGTGCCAGCAGCTTATCGGTAGCGGGGAATGAGCAGTTCTTC.

This clonotype occurred once. This may stem from a read error, because a much larger clone lies one nucleotide away. The chain employs TRBV6-5 and TRBJ1-1; 7 bases are a match to TRBD1. CDR1 and CDR2 from the germline V gene are MNHEY and SVGAGI. CDR3 length: 15 residues. V dropped 2 bases and J dropped 7; count of bases not matched to a gene: 10. CDR3 DNA: TGTGCCAGCAGTTACCTCGACAGACAGGGCGGTGAAGCTTTCTTT. It specifies CASSYLDRQGGEAFF.

This clonotype was recorded many times. V is TRBV3-1 and J is TRBJ1-2; 8 positions match TRBD1. V lost 4 bases and J lost 3; bases outside the gene matches: 7. Germline CDR1 and CDR2: LGHDT and YNNKEL (reference sequence). The CDR3 extends over 15 amino acids. In nucleotides, the CDR3 is TGTGCCAGCAGCCCCTCACCACAGGGGGACTATGGCTACACCTTC. Translated: CASSPSPQGDYGYTF.

This clonotype occurred many times. This chain connects TRBV3-1 to TRBJ1-1, with 12 nucleotides matching TRBD1. Germline assignment: CDR1 LGHDT and CDR2 YNNKEL (reference sequence). This CDR3 contains 17 residues. V trimming: 4 bases; J trimming: 1 base; junction bases outside the gene matches: 7. CDR3 region: CASSRLGTGGGNTEAFF. The CDR3 nucleotides read TGTGCCAGCAGCCGACTCGGGACAGGGGGCGGGAACACTGAAGCTTTCTTT.

Only a few counts were recorded for this clonotype. The chain couples TRBV6-5 to TRBJ2-1; no clear D. Per the germline V gene, CDR1 is MNHEY and CDR2 is SVGAGI. The CDR3 loop spans 15 amino acids. The germline V and J ends were trimmed by 2 bases and 2 bases, with 10 bases remaining between them. The CDR3 coding sequence is TGTGCCAGCAGTTACAGGGTTACGACCTACAATGAGCAGTTCTTC. This sequence encodes CASSYRVTTYNEQFF.

In its sample, this clonotype was seen many times. The chain joins TRBV2 to TRBJ2-6; D not resolved. From germline, CDR1 is SNHLY and CDR2 FYNNEI. The V end was cut by 1 base, the J end by 1 base, with 2 bases between. The CDR3 has 14 amino acids. The CDR3, as DNA: TGTGCCAGCAGTGAAGAGTCTGGGGCCAACGTCCTGACTTTC. Its protein is CASSEESGANVLTF. Full variable domain (outside the CDR3, taken from reference TRBV2 and TRBJ2-6): EPEVTQTPSHQVTQMGQEVILRCVPISNHLYFYWYRQILGQKVEFLVSFYNNEISEKSEIFDDQFSVERPDGSNFTLKIRSTKLEDSAMYFCASSEESGANVLTFGAGSRLTVL.

This clonotype was counted many times. The CDR3 reads CASSYWGLAGSSYEQYF. Here the CDR3 DNA reads TGTGCCAGCAGTTACTGGGGACTAGCGGGATCCTCCTACGAGCAGTACTTC. This chain links TRBV6-2 or TRBV6-3 with TRBJ2-7; 13 bases map to TRBD2. The CDR3 covers 17 residues. CDR1 and CDR2 from the germline V gene are MNHEY and SVGEGT. V dropped 1 base and J dropped 0; count of bases not matched to a gene: 3.

This clonotype has a count of ten or more. This rearrangement joins TRBV7-9 to TRBJ1-5; 10 bases line up with TRBD1. The length of the CDR3 is 13 residues. Germline loops: CDR1 SEHNR, CDR2 FQNEAQ (reference sequence). Germline trimming cut 5 bases from V and 6 bases from J; bases unmatched to any gene: 1. The CDR3 nucleotides are TGTGCCAGCAGCCGGGACAGGGGTCAGCCCCAGCATTTT. Its translation is CASSRDRGQPQHF.

This clonotype was seen repeatedly, ten times or more. The CDR3 spells CASTTNSGLVNEQFF. The CDR3 nucleotides read TGTGCCAGCACCACAAACTCGGGGCTCGTCAATGAGCAGTTCTTC. The V gene is TRBV12-3 or TRBV12-4, the J gene TRBJ2-1; D is tentatively TRBD1 or TRBD2 (5 bases each). V was clipped by 7 bases and J by 6 bases, with 19 bases between them. This CDR3 is 15 amino acids long.

This clonotype was seen many times. This chain connects TRBV4-3 to TRBJ1-5, with a tentative D call TRBD1 (5 bases). The CDR3 has 13 residues. The germline CDR1 and CDR2 sequences are LGHNA and YSLEER. Trimming took off 4 bases at V and 4 bases at J, with 8 bases between the two ends. CDR3 residues: CASSRGKNQPQHF. The CDR3 DNA reads TGCGCCAGCAGCCGGGGGAAGAATCAGCCCCAGCATTTT.